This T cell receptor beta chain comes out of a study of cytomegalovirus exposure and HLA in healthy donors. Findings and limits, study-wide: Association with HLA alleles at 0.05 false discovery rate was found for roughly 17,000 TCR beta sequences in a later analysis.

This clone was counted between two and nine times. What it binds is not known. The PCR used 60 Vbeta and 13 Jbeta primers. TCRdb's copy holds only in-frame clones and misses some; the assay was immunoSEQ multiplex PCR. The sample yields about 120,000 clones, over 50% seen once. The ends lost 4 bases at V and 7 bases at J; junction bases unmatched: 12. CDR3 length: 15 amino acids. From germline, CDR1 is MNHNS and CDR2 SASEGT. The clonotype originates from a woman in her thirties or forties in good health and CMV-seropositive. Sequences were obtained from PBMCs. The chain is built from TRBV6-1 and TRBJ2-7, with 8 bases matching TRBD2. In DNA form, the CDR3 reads TGTGCCAGCAGTGTCATTAGCGGGAACCACGGGGAGCAGTACTTC. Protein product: CASSVISGNHGEQYF.